One TCR beta chain is described in this entry. CDR1 is LGHNA, CDR2 YSLEER, per germline. J lost 0 bases, V lost 3 bases, and 6 bases had no gene match. The CDR3 length is 17 residues. Primers included in the PCR were 60 Vbeta and 13 Jbeta primers. TCRdb's table, derived via immunoSEQ multiplex PCR, lists solely in-frame clones and lacks some. The table has about 200,000 clones, around 81% seen once. These data are taken from a study of cytomegalovirus exposure and HLA in healthy donors. This chain links TRBV4-3 with TRBJ2-3; TRBD2 aligns across 10 bases. The sequence came from a man between 18 and 35 years old in good health and CMV-seronegative. The source material was PBMCs. The CDR3 nucleotides are TGCGCCAGCAGCCACGCCCGGACTAGCGGAAGCACAGATACGCAGTATTTT. This gives the protein CASSHARTSGSTDTQYF.